This T cell receptor (beta chain) appears in the sequencing data of a study of blood T cell repertoires in COVID-19. The CDR3 contains 14 residues. V trimming: 6 bases; J trimming: 7 bases; junction bases outside the gene matches: 8. Germline CDR1 is ENHRY and CDR2 is SYGVKD. Participants were aged about 18 to 100 years, lived in around 22 US areas, and enrolled virtually. Cohort assignment relied on participant-reported clinical history. Each recovered donor of Cohort 3 presented with two negative PCRs, clearance, or symptom resolution. Assay used: immunoSEQ multiplex PCR; TCRdb lists only in-frame clones, some missing. The sample includes some 200,000 clones, about four fifths of them seen just once.

Sequencing was carried out using PBMCs or T cells enriched from blood (not recorded which). This TCR was recovered from a man between 40 and 49 years old who had recovered from COVID-19. V and J are TRBV10-3 and TRBJ1-5, with TRBD1 identical over 8 bases. CDR3 residues: CAISTDREEQPQHF. CDR3 bases: TGTGCCATCAGCACGGACAGGGAGGAACAGCCCCAGCATTTT.